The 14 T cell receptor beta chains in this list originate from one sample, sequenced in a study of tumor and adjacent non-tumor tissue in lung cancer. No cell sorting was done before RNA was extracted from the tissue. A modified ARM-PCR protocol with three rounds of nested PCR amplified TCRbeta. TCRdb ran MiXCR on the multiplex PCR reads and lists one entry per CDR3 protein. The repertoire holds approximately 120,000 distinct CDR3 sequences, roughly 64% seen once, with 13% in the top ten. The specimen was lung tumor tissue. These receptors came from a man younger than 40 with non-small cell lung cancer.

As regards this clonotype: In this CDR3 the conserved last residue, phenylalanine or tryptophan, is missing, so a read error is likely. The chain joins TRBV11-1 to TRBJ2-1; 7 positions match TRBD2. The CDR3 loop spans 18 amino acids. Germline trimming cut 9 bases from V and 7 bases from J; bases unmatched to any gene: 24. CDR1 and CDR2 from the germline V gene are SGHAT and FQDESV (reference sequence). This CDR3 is CASSHPEGFAGDVNEQFI. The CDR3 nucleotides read TGTGCCAGTAGCCACCCTGAGGGTTTTGCGGGAGATGTGAATGAGCAGTTCATC.

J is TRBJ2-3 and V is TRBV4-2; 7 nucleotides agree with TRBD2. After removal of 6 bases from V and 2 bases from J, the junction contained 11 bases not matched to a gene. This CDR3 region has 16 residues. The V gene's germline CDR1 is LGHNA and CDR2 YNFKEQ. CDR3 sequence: CASSPAGTNNTDTQYF. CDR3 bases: TGTGCCAGCAGTCCCGCCGGGACTAACAACACAGATACGCAGTATTTT.

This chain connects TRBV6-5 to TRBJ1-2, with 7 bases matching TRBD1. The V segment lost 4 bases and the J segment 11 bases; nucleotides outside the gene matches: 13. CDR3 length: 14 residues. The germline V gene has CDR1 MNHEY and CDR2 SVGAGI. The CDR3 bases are TGTGCCAGCAGTTCGAGAGGGGGCGGTCCTGGTTACACCTTC. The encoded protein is CASSSRGGGPGYTF.

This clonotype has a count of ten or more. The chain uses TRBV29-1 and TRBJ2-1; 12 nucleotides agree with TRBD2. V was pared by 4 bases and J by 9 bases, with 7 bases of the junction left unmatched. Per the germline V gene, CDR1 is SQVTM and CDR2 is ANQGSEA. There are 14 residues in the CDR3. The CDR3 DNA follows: TGCAGCGTTGCTAGCGGGAGGGGGGGACTTGAGCAGTTCTTC. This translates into CSVASGRGGLEQFF.

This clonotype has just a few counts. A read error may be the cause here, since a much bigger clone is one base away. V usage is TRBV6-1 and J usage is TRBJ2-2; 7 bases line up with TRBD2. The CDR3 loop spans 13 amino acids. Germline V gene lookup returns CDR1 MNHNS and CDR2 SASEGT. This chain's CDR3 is CVSGAENTGELFF. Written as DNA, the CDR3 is TGTGTCAGCGGGGCAGAGAACACCGGGGAGCTGTTTTTT.

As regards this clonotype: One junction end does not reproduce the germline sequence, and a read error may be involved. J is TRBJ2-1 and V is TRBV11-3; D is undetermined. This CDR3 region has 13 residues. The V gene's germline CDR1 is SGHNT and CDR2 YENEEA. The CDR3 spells CASSPRSYDEQSF. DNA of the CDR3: TGTGCCAGCAGCCCCCGTTCCTACGATGAGCAGTCCTTC. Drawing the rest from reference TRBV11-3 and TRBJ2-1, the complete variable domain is EAGVVQSPRYKIIEKKQPVAFWCNPISGHNTLYWYLQNLGQGPELLIRYENEEAVDDSQLPKDRFSAERLKGVDSTLKIQPAELGDSAVYLCASSPRSYDEQSFGPGTRLTVL.

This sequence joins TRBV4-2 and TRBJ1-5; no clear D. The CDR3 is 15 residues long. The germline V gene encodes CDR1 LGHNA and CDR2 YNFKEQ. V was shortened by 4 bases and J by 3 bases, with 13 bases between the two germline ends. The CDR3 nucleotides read TGTGCCAGCAGCCCCCGAAAGAACAACAATCAGCCCCAGCATTTT. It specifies CASSPRKNNNQPQHF.

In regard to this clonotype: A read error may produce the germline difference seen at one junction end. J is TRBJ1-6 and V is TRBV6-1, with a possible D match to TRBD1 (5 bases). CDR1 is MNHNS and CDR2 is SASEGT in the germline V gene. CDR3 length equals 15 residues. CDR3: CASSYGHGGNSPPHF. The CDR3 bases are TGTGCCAGCAGTTACGGACATGGTGGTAATTCACCCCCCCACTTT.

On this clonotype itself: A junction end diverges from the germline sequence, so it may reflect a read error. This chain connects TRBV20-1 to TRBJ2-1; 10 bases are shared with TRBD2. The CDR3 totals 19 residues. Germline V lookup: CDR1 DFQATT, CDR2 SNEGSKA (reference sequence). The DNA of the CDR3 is TGCAGTGCTCGTGTTGGGGCTAGCGGGAGAAATAACTCCTACAATGAGCAGCTCTTC. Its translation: CSARVGASGRNNSYNEQLF.

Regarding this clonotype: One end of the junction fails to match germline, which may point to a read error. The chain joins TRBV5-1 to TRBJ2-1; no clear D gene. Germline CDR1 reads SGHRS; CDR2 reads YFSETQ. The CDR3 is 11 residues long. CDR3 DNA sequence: TGCGCCACCTACGAGTCCAATGATCAGTTCTTC. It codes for CATYESNDQFF.

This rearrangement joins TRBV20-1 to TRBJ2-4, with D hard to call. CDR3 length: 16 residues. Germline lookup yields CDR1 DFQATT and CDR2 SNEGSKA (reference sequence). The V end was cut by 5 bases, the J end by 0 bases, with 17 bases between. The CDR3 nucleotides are TGCAGTGCTCCGGAGCAGAGATATGGAGCCAAAAACATTCAGTACTTC. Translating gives CSAPEQRYGAKNIQYF.

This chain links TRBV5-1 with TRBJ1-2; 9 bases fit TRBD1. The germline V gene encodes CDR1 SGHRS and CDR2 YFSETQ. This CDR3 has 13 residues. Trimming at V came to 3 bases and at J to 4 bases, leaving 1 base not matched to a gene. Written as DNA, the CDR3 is TGCGCCAGCAGCTGGGGACAGGGCTATGGCTACACCTTC. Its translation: CASSWGQGYGYTF.

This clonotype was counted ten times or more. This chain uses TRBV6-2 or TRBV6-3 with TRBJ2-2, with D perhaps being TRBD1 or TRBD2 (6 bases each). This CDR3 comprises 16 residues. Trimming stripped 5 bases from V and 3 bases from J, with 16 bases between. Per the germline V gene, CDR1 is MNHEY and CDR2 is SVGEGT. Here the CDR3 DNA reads TGTGCCAGCAGTAGGCCACAGGGAGGTTACACCGGGGAGCTGTTTTTT. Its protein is CASSRPQGGYTGELFF.

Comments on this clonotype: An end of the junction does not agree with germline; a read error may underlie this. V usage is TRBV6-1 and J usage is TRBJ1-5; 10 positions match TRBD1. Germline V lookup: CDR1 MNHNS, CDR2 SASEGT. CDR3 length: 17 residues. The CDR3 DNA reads TGTGCCAGCAGACTCGGACAGGGGGTAGGAAGCAATCAGCCCCGGCATTTT. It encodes CASRLGQGVGSNQPRHF.